This T cell receptor beta chain was identified during a study of early T cells in non-severe SARS-CoV-2 infection. TCRdb independently ran MiXCR on the 5' RACE reads; one entry per CDR3 protein. The sample consists of about 72,000 distinct CDR3 sequences, around 8.7% of them appearing once. Trimming cost V 5 bases and J 6 bases, with 11 bases left between them. The CDR3 is made up of 13 amino acids. In germline, CDR1 is LGHNT, CDR2 FRNRAP. The specimen was whole blood. This sequence originates from an adult who was a healthcare worker with PCR-confirmed SARS-CoV-2 infection or an uninfected control (not recorded which). The V and J genes are TRBV12-5 and TRBJ1-3; no definite D call. DNA of the CDR3: TGTGCTAGTGGTATTACCCCTGAAAACACCATATATTTT. Translation gives CASGITPENTIYF. The entire variable domain, with the rest obtained from reference TRBV12-5 and TRBJ1-3, is as follows: DARVTQTPRHKVTEMGQEVTMRCQPILGHNTVFWYRQTMMQGLELLAYFRNRAPLDDSGMPKDRFSAEMPDATLATLKIQPSEPRDSAVYFCASGITPENTIYFGEGSWLTVV.